A selection of T cell receptor beta chains follows, all from one sample in a study of blood T cell repertoires in COVID-19. The data were produced by immunoSEQ multiplex PCR, yet TCRdb's version contains in-frame clones alone and is incomplete. The table has 61,000 or so clones, approximately 83% seen once; the top ten hold around 3.4%. Input material: peripheral blood. These TCRs come from a woman at least 80 years old with acute or convalescent COVID-19. The CDR3 runs from the conserved cysteine through the conserved F or W. The D gene is left open where the match is weak. A row's size may be missing; if present it is once, few, many or a size class.

v_gene	j_gene	d_gene	abundance	CDR3nt	CDR3aa
TRBV3-1/TRBV3-2	TRBJ2-7	TRBD1	few	TGTGCCAGCAGCCAGCTGACAGGGTCATTCTCCTACGAGCAGTACTTC	CASSQLTGSFSYEQYF
TRBV4-1	TRBJ1-1	-	-	TGCGCCAGCAGCCTTAAACCCGGGGGTGGAAACACTGAAGCTTTCTTT	CASSLKPGGGNTEAFF
TRBV5-6	TRBJ2-5	-	once	TGTGCCAGCAGCTTGTTTGGCCGGGGATTCCAAGAGACCCAGTACTTC	CASSLFGRGFQETQYF
TRBV5-1	TRBJ2-1	-	-	TGCGCCAGCAGCTTGAATTCAGGTTCCTACAATGAGCAGTTCTTC	CASSLNSGSYNEQFF
TRBV5-6	TRBJ1-3	-	once	TGTGCCAGCAGCTTGACGGGGGGCACTGGAAACACCATATATTTT	CASSLTGGTGNTIYF
TRBV6-1	TRBJ1-5	TRBD1	-	TGTGCCAGCAGTGGGCGGGACAGGGTAGTTGCTTTGGATCAGCCCCAGCATTTT	CASSGRDRVVALDQPQHF
TRBV6-5	TRBJ2-7	TRBD1	-	TGTGCCAGCAGCCCGGGACAGGGGTCGTTCGAGCAGTACTTC	CASSPGQGSFEQYF
TRBV3-1/TRBV3-2	TRBJ2-1	TRBD1	-	TGTGCCAGCAGCCAAGATCGGTTAACACCGGGACAGGGGTCCTACAATGAGCAGTTCTTC	CASSQDRLTPGQGSYNEQFF
TRBV28	TRBJ1-5	TRBD1	few	TGTGCCAGCAGCTCGACAGGGGGAATTTATCAGCCCCAGCATTTT	CASSSTGGIYQPQHF
TRBV14	TRBJ1-5	-	-	TGTGCCAGCAGCCAAACAGGGATGAATCAGCCCCAGCATTTT	CASSQTGMNQPQHF
TRBV9	TRBJ1-2	-	-	TGTGCCAGCAGAGATGAAACTTCCTATGGCTACACCTTC	CASRDETSYGYTF
TRBV3-1/TRBV3-2	TRBJ1-5	TRBD1	-	TGTGCCAGCAGCCCGGGACAGGACGGCAATCAGCCCCAGCATTTT	CASSPGQDGNQPQHF
TRBV30	TRBJ2-2	-	-	TGTGCCTGGAGTGTCTCCGGGGAGCTGTTTTTT	CAWSVSGELFF
TRBV6-5	TRBJ1-5	TRBD1	once	TGTGCCAATGGGGACAGGCCGCCCCAGCATTTT	CANGDRPPQHF
TRBV13	TRBJ2-2	-	-	TGTGCCAGCAGCTTAGGTAGTGGTGGGAACACCGGGGAGCTGTTTTTT	CASSLGSGGNTGELFF
TRBV24-1	TRBJ1-4	-	-	TGTGCCACCAGTGACCCCAGGTCCCCAAATGAAAAACTGTTTTTT	CATSDPRSPNEKLFF
TRBV5-8	TRBJ2-7	TRBD1	-	TGTGCCAGCAGCTTGCTCGGACAGGCCTCCTACGAGCAGTACTTC	CASSLLGQASYEQYF
TRBV10-3	TRBJ2-7	-	-	TGTGCCATCAGCCGGGACTCCTACGAGCAGTACTTC	CAISRDSYEQYF
TRBV27	TRBJ2-4	TRBD2	-	TGTGCCAGCAGTTTATTAGCGGGGCTAGCCAAAAACATTCAGTACTTC	CASSLLAGLAKNIQYF
TRBV7-2	TRBJ1-5	TRBD1	-	TGTGCCAGCAGCTTCGGACAGGATCAGCCCCAGCATTTT	CASSFGQDQPQHF
TRBV5-1	TRBJ2-7	-	-	TGCGCCAGCAGCTTATCCGGGGAGGCATACGAGCAGTACTTC	CASSLSGEAYEQYF
TRBV9	TRBJ2-3	-	-	TGTGCCAGCAGCGCGGGACTGCGGGCAGATACGCAGTATTTT	CASSAGLRADTQYF
TRBV9	TRBJ2-7	-	-	TGTGCCAGCAGCGGAACCGGGACATTCTACGAGCAGTACTTC	CASSGTGTFYEQYF
TRBV19	TRBJ2-7	TRBD1	once	TGTGCCAGTACTACAGGGGCATTCAACGAGCAGTACTTC	CASTTGAFNEQYF
TRBV30	TRBJ1-5	TRBD1	-	TGTGCCGCCGGACAGGGGAATCAGCCCCAGCATTTT	CAAGQGNQPQHF
TRBV23-1	TRBJ1-1	-	-	TGCGCCAGCAGTCAAGGTGTACCCGTACTCCTACACACTGAAGCTTTCTTT	CASSQGVPVLLHTEAFF
TRBV7-8	TRBJ2-1	TRBD2	-	TGTGCCAGCAGCCCCCTACTAGCGGGAGTTCCCTTACACTCCTACAATGAGCAGTTCTTC	CASSPLLAGVPLHSYNEQFF
TRBV23-1	TRBJ2-3	TRBD1	once	TGCGCCAGCAGTCGCCAGGACAGGGAAAGAGATACGCAGTATTTT	CASSRQDRERDTQYF
TRBV7-9	TRBJ1-1	-	-	TGTGCCAGCAGCCTAACAGGACCCGATGAAGCTTTCTTT	CASSLTGPDEAFF